The rows below give T cell receptor beta chains drawn from one sample of a study of technical replicates of blood from a handful of donors. Here immunoSEQ multiplex PCR was the method, and the copy in TCRdb shows in-frame clones only, minus some. The sample lists approximately 84,000 clones; 95% to 98% were seen once. Sequenced: T cells isolated from PBMCs. The receptors derive from a human donor in good health. The CDR3 runs from the conserved cysteine through the conserved F or W. Fields, in order: V gene, clone size, D gene, J gene, CDR3 protein, CDR3 DNA. D genes are given only for firm matches. The size field is filled for only some rows; it gives once, few, many or a size class.

>TRBV2|few|TRBD1|TRBJ2-7
CASVPGQGRGHEQYF
TGTGCCAGCGTCCCGGGACAGGGAAGGGGCCACGAGCAGTACTTC
>TRBV2|NA|NA|TRBJ1-2
CASSVSPGESYGYTF
TGTGCCAGCAGTGTGTCGCCAGGGGAATCCTATGGCTACACCTTC
>TRBV10-3|NA|NA|TRBJ1-2
CAISPAGVQGRGGYTF
TGTGCCATCAGCCCCGCGGGAGTACAGGGTAGGGGTGGCTACACCTTC
>TRBV11-3|NA|NA|TRBJ2-7
CASSLASTYEQYF
TGTGCCAGCAGCTTAGCTAGTACGTACGAGCAGTACTTC
>TRBV6-4|NA|TRBD2|TRBJ2-5
CASSEVGSGGLETQYF
TGTGCCAGCAGTGAAGTGGGAAGCGGGGGTTTGGAGACCCAGTACTTC
>TRBV29-1|NA|TRBD2|TRBJ2-7
CSVEVGGQLYEQYF
TGCAGCGTTGAAGTGGGAGGGCAACTATACGAGCAGTACTTC
>TRBV7-6|NA|TRBD1|TRBJ1-6
CASSPGTGGASPLHF
TGTGCCAGCAGCCCCGGGACAGGGGGAGCTTCACCCCTCCACTTT
>TRBV9|NA|TRBD2|TRBJ2-5
CASSVPGGPGETQYF
TGTGCCAGCAGCGTACCGGGGGGGCCTGGAGAGACCCAGTACTTC
>TRBV28|NA|NA|TRBJ1-5
CASRGRVSNQPQHF
TGTGCCAGCAGAGGCAGGGTTAGCAATCAGCCCCAGCATTTT
>TRBV2|NA|NA|TRBJ2-1
CATLDTYNEQFF
TGTGCCACCTTAGACACTTACAATGAGCAGTTCTTC
>TRBV2|NA|TRBD2|TRBJ2-2
CASRVGLAMNTGELFF
TGTGCCAGCAGGGTCGGACTAGCGATGAACACCGGGGAGCTGTTTTTT
>TRBV5-4|NA|TRBD2|TRBJ2-3
CASSLAGLAPDTQYF
TGTGCCAGCAGCTTGGCGGGACTAGCGCCAGATACGCAGTATTTT
>TRBV5-6|NA|TRBD1|TRBJ2-1
CASSFYYRGASYNEQFF
TGTGCCAGCAGCTTCTATTACAGGGGAGCCTCTTACAATGAGCAGTTCTTC
>TRBV5-6|NA|TRBD2|TRBJ2-1
CASSLGLGAGGNNEQFF
TGTGCCAGCAGCTTGGGACTCGGAGCGGGGGGTAACAATGAGCAGTTCTTC
>TRBV5-1|NA|TRBD2|TRBJ2-2
CASSSSGALNTGELFF
TGCGCCAGCAGTTCCAGCGGGGCCTTGAACACCGGGGAGCTGTTTTTT